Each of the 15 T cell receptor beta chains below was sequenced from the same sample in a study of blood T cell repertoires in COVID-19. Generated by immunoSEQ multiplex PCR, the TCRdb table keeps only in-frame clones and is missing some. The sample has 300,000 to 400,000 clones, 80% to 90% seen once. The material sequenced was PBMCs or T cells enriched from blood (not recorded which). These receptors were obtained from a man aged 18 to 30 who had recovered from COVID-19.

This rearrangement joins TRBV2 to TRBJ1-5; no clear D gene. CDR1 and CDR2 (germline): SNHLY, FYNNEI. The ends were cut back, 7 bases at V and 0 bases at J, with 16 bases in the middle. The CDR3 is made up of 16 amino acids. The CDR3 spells CASNPLDYYSNQPQHF. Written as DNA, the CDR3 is TGTGCCAGCAATCCCTTAGACTATTATAGCAATCAGCCCCAGCATTTT.

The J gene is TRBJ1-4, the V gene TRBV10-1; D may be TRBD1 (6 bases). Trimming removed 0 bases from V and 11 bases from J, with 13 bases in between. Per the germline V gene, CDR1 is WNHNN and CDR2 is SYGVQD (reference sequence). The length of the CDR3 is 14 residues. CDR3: CASSESGQNSKLFF. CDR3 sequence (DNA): TGCGCCAGCAGTGAGTCAGGACAGAACTCGAAACTGTTTTTT.

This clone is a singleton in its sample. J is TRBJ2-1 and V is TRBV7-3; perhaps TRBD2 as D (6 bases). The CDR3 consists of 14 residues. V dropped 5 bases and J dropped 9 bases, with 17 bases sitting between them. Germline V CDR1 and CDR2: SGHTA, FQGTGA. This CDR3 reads CASSRGRKGGEQFF. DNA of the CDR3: TGTGCCAGCAGCCGAGGGAGGAAAGGCGGTGAGCAGTTCTTC.

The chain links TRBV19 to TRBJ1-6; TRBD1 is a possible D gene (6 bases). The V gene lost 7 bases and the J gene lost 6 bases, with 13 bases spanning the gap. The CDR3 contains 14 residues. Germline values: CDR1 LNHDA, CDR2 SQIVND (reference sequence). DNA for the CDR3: TGTGCCAGTAAGACACAGGGTCCTAATTCACCCCTCCACTTT. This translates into CASKTQGPNSPLHF.

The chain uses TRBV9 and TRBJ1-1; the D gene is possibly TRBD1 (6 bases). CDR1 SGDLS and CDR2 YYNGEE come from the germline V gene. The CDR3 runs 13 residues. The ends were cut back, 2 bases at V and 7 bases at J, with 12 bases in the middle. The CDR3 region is CASSVGRGDEAFF. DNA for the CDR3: TGTGCCAGCAGCGTGGGCAGGGGTGATGAAGCTTTCTTT.

The CDR3 nucleotides read TGTGCCAGCAGATGGGGGACAGGGATGGGGGAGCTGTTTTTT. It yields the protein CASRWGTGMGELFF. This sequence joins TRBV6-5 and TRBJ2-2; 9 positions match TRBD1. Germline CDR1 MNHEY, CDR2 SVGAGI. The CDR3 totals 14 residues. V was clipped by 6 bases and J by 8 bases; unmatched bases: 7.

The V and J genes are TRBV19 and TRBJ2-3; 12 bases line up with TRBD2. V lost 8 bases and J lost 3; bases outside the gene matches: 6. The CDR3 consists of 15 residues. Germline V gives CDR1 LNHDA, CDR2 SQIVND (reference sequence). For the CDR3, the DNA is TGTGCCAGTGGGACGACTAGCGGGAGTACAGATACGCAGTATTTT. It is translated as CASGTTSGSTDTQYF.

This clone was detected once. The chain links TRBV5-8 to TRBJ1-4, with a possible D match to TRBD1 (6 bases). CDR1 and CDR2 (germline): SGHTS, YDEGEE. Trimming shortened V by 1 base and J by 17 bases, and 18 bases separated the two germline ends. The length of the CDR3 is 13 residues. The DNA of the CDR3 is TGTGCCAGCAGCTTGAACCCCAGGGGAACCAGATTTTTT. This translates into CASSLNPRGTRFF.

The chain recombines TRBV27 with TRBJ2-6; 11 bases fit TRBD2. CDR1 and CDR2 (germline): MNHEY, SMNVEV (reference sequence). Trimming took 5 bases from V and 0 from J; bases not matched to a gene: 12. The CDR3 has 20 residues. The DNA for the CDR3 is TGTGCCAGCAGTGCCCGGACTAGCGGGTGGGTTGTCTCTGGGGCCAACGTCCTGACTTTC. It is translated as CASSARTSGWVVSGANVLTF.

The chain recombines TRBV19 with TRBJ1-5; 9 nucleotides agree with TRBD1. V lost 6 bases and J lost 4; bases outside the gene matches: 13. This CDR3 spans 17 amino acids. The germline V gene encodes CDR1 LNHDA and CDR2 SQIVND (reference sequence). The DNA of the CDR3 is TGTGCCAGTAGCCCAAGCGGGACAGGGTCTAGGAATCAGCCCCAGCATTTT. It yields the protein CASSPSGTGSRNQPQHF.

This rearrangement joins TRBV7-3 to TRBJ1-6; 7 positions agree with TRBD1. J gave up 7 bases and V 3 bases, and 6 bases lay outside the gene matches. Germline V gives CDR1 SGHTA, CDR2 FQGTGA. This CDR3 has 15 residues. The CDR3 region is CASSLTGSGNSPLHF. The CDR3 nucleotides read TGTGCCAGCAGCTTGACAGGGAGCGGGAATTCACCCCTCCACTTT.

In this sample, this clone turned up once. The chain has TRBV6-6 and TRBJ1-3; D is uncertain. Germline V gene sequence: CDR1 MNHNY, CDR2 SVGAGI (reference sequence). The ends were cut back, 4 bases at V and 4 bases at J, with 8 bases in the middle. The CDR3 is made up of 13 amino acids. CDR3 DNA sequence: TGTGCCAGCAGTTTTCTGAGGGGAAACACCATATATTTT. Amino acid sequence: CASSFLRGNTIYF.

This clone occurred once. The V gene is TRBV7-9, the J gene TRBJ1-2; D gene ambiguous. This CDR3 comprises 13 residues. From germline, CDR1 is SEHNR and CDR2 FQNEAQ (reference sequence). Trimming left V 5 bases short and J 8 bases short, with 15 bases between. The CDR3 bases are TGTGCCAGCAGCCATATACTCCGAGGCGGCTACACCTTC. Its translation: CASSHILRGGYTF.

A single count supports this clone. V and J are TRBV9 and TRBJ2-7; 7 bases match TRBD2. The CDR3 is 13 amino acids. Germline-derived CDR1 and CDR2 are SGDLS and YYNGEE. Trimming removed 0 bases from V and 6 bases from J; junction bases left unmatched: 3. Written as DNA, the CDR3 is TGTGCCAGCAGCGTAGGGGGAGGGAGCGAGCAGTACTTC. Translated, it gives CASSVGGGSEQYF.

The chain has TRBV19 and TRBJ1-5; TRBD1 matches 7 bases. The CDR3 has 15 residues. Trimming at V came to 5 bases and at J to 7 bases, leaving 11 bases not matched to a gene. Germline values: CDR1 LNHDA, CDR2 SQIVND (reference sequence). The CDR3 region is CASSLPDREGQPQHF. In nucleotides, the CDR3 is TGTGCCAGTAGTCTCCCTGACAGGGAAGGACAGCCCCAGCATTTT. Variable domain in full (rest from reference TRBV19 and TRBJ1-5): DGGITQSPKYLFRKEGQNVTLSCEQNLNHDAMYWYRQDPGQGLRLIYYSQIVNDFQKGDIAEGYSVSREKKESFPLTVTSAQKNPTAFYLCASSLPDREGQPQHFGDGTRLSIL.